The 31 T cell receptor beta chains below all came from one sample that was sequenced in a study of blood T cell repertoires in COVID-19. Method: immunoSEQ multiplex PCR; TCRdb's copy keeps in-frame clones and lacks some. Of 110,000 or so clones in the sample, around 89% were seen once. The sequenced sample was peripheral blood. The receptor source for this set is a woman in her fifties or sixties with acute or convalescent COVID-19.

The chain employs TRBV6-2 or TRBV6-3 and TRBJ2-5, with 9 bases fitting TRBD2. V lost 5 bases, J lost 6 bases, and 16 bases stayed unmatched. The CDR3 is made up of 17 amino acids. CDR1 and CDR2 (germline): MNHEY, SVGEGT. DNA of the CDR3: TGTGCCAGCAGTGATCCCCCCCCCGGGACTAGCAGAAAGACCCAGTACTTC. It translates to CASSDPPPGTSRKTQYF.

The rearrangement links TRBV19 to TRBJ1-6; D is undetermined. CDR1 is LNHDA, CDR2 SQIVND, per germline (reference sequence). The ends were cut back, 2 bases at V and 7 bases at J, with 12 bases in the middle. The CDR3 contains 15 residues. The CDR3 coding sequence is TGTGCCAGTAGTATAATGGACTCTTCAAATTCACCCCTCCACTTT. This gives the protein CASSIMDSSNSPLHF.

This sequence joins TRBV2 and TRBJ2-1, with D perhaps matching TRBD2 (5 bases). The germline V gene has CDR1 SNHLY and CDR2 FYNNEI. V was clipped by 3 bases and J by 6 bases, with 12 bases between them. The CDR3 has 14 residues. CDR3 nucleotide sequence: TGTGCCAGCAGTGACCTGGCGGGCCTCAATGAGCAGTTCTTC. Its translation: CASSDLAGLNEQFF.

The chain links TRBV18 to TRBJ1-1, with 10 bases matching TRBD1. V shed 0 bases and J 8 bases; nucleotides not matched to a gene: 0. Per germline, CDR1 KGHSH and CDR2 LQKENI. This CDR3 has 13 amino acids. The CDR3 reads CASSPPGQGEAFF. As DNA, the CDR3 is TGTGCCAGCTCACCACCGGGACAGGGGGAAGCTTTCTTT.

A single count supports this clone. The CDR3 here is CASSDGLNYGYTF. The CDR3 DNA sequence: TGTGCCAGCAGTGATGGACTGAACTATGGCTACACCTTC. This chain joins TRBV25-1 and TRBJ1-2, with D unresolved. Trimming removed 3 bases from V and 2 bases from J, with 7 bases in between. Germline CDR1 MGHDK, CDR2 SYGVNS. The CDR3 contains 13 residues.

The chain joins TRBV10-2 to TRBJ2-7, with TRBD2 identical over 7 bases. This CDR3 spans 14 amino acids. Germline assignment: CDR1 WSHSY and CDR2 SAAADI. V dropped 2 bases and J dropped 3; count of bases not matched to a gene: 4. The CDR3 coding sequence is TGCGCCAGCAGTGAGGCGGGAGCGGTCTACGAGCAGTACTTC. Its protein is CASSEAGAVYEQYF.

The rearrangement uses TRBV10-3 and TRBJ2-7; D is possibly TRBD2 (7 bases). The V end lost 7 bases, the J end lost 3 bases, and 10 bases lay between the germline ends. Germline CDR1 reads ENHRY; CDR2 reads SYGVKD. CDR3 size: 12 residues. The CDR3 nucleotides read TGTGCCATCAAGGGGGAGGGCTACGAGCAGTACTTC. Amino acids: CAIKGEGYEQYF.

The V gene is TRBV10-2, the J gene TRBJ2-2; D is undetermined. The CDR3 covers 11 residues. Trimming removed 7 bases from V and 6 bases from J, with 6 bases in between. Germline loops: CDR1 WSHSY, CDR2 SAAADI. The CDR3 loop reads CASTNSGELFF. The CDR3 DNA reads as TGCGCCAGCACCAATTCCGGGGAGCTGTTTTTT.

The CDR3 DNA reads TGTGCCAGCGGGTATCCGACAGGGAGAGGAAACACCATATATTTT. Translated, it gives CASGYPTGRGNTIYF. The chain joins TRBV28 to TRBJ1-3, with 7 bases fitting TRBD1. This CDR3 has 15 residues. Unmatched junction bases numbered 11, after V lost 8 bases and J lost 4 bases. Per the germline V gene, CDR1 is MDHEN and CDR2 is SYDVKM.

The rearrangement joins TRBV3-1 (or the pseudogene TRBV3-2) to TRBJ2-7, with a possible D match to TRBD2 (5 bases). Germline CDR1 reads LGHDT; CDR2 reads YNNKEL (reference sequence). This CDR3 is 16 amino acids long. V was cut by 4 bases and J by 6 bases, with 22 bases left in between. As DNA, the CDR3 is TGTGCCAGCAGCCGGCAGCACGGGGAGTTAGGTCGCGAGCAGTACTTC. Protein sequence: CASSRQHGELGREQYF.

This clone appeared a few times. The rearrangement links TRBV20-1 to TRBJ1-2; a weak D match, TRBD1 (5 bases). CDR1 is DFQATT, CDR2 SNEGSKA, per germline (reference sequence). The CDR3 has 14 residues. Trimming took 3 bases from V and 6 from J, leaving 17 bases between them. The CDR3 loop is CSASSVRGIHGYTF. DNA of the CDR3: TGCAGTGCTAGTAGCGTCCGGGGGATACATGGCTACACCTTC.

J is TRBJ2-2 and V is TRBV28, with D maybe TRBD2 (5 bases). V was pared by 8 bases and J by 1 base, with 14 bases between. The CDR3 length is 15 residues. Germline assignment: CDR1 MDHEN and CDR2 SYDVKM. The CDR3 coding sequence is TGTGCCAGCGGCTCGAGAGCGGTGAACACCGGGGAGCTGTTTTTT. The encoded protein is CASGSRAVNTGELFF.

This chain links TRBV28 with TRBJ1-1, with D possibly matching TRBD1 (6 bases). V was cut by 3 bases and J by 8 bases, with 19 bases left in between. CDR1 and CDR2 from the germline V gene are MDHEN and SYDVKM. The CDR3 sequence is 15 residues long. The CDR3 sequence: CASSFSRGSKEEAFF. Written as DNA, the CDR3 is TGTGCCAGCAGTTTCAGCAGGGGATCGAAGGAAGAAGCTTTCTTT.

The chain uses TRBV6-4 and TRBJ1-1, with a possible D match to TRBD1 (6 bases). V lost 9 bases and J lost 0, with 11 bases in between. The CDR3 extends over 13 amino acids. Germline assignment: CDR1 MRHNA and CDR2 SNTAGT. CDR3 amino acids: CARRTELNTEAFF. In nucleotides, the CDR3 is TGTGCCAGACGGACAGAATTGAACACTGAAGCTTTCTTT.

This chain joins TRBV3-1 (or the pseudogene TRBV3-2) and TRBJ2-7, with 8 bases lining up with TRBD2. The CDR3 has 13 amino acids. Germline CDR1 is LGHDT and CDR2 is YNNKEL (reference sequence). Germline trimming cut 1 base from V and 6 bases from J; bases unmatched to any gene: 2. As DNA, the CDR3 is TGTGCCAGCAGCCAAGTAGCGGGGCTCGAGCAGTACTTC. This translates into CASSQVAGLEQYF.

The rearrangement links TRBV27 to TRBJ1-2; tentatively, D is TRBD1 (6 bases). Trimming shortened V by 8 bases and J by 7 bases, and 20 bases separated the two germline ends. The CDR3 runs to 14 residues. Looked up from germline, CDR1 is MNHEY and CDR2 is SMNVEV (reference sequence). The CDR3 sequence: CASRSGGAEGGYTF. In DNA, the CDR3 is TGTGCCAGCCGGTCCGGGGGGGCTGAGGGTGGCTACACCTTC.

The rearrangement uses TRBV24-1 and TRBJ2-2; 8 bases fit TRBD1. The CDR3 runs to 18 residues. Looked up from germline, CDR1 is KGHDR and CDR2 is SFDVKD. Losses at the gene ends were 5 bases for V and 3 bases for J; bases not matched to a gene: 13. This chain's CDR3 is CATSAPRTGGPDTGELFF. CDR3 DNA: TGTGCCACCAGTGCCCCACGCACAGGGGGGCCGGACACCGGGGAGCTGTTTTTT.

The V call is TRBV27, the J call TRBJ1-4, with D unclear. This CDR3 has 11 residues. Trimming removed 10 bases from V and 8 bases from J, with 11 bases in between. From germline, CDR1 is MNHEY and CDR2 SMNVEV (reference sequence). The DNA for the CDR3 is TGTGCCACCGCTCGAGGGGAAAAACTGTTTTTT. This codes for CATARGEKLFF.

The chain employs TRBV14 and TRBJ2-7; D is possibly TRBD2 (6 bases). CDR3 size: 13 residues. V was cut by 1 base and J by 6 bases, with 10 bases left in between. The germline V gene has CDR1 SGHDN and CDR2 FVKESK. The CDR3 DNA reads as TGTGCCAGCAGCCAAGTGTGGGGAGGCGAGCAGTACTTC. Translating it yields CASSQVWGGEQYF.

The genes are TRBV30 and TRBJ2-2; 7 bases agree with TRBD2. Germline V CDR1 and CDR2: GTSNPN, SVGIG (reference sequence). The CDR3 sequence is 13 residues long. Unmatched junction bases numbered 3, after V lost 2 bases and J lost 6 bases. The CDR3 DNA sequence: TGTGCCTGGAGTCCAACTAGCGCCGGGGAGCTGTTTTTT. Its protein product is CAWSPTSAGELFF.

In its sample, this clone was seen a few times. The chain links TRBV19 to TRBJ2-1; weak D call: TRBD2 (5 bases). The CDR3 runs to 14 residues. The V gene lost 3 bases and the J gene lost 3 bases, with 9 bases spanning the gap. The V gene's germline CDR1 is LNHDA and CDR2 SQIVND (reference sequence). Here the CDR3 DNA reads TGTGCCAGTAGTATCGGGGTGGGCTACAATGAGCAGTTCTTC. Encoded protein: CASSIGVGYNEQFF.

The DNA of the CDR3 is TGTGCCAGCTCACCAGGGGGGAGCGGAAACTATGGCTACACCTTC. Residues: CASSPGGSGNYGYTF. The chain is built from TRBV18 and TRBJ1-2, with D possibly being TRBD1 (5 bases). The V gene lost 2 bases and the J gene lost 2 bases, with 12 bases spanning the gap. The CDR3 has 15 residues. Germline V gene lookup returns CDR1 KGHSH and CDR2 LQKENI.

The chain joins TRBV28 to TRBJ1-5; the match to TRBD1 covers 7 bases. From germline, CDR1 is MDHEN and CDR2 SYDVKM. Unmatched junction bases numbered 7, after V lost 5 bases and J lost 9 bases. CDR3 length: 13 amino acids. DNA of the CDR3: TGTGCCAGCAGTCCTAGGGGGCTCGGGCCCCAGCATTTT. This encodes CASSPRGLGPQHF. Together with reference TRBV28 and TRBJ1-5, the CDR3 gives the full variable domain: DVKVTQSSRYLVKRTGEKVFLECVQDMDHENMFWYRQDPGLGLRLIYFSYDVKMKEKGDIPEGYSVSREKKERFSLILESASTNQTSMYLCASSPRGLGPQHFGDGTRLSIL.

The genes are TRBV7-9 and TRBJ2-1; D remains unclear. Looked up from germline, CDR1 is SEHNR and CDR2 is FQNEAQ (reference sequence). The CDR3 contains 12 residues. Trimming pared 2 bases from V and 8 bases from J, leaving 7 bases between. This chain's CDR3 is CASSLISDEQFF. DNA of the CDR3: TGTGCCAGCAGCTTAATCTCAGATGAGCAGTTCTTC.

Here the CDR3 DNA reads TGTGCCTGGAGTGTACAAGAGGGCGCTGGCTACACCTTC. It is translated as CAWSVQEGAGYTF. J is TRBJ1-2 and V is TRBV30; D not resolved. Germline V gene data show CDR1 as GTSNPN and CDR2 as SVGIG (reference sequence). This CDR3 region has 13 residues. V lost 0 bases and J lost 7, with 12 bases in between.

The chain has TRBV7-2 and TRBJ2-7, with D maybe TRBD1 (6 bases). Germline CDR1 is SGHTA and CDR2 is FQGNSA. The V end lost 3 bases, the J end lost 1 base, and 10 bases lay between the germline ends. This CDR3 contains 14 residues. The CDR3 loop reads CASSLIGQSYEQYF. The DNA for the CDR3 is TGTGCCAGCAGCTTGATAGGACAGTCCTACGAGCAGTACTTC.

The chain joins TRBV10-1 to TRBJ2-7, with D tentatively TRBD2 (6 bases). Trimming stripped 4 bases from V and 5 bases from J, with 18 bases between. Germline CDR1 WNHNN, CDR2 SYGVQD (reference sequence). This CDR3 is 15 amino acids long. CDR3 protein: CASSGRDVGHDEQYF. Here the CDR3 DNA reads TGCGCCAGCAGTGGGAGGGACGTAGGACATGACGAGCAGTACTTC.

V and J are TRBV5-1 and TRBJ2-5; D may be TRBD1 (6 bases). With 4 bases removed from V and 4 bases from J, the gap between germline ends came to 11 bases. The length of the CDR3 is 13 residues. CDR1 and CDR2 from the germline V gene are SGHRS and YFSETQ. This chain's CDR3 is CASSQQGPETQYF. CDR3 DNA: TGCGCCAGCAGCCAACAGGGCCCAGAGACCCAGTACTTC.

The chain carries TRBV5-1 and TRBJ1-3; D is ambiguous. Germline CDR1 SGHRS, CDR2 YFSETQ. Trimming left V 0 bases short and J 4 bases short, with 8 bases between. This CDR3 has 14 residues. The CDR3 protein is CASSLDEVGNTIYF. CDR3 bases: TGCGCCAGCAGCTTGGACGAGGTGGGAAACACCATATATTTT.

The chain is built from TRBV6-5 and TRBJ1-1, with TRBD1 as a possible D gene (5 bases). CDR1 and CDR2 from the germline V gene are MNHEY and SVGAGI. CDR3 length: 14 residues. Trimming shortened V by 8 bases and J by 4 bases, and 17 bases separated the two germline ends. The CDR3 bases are TGTGCCAGCGGTCAGGGCTACACCCCCACTGAAGCTTTCTTT. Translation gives CASGQGYTPTEAFF.

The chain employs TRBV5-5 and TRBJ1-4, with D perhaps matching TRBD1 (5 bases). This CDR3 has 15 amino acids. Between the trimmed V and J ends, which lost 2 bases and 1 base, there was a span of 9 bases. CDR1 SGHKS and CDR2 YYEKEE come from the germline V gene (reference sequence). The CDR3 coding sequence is TGTGCCAGCAGCTTACCTAGGGGAACTAATGAAAAACTGTTTTTT. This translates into CASSLPRGTNEKLFF.